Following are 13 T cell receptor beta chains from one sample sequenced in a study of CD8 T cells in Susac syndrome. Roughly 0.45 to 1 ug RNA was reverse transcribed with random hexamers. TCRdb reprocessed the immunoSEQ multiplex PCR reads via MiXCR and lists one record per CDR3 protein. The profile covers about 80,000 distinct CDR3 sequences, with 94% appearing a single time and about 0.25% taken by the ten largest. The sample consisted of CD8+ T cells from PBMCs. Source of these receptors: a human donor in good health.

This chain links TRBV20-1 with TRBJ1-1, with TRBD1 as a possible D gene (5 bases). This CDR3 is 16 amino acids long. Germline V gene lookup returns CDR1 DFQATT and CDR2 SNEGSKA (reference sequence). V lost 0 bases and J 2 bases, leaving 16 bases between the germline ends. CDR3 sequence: CSARDLYGAVNTEAFF. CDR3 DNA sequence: TGCAGTGCTAGAGATCTCTATGGGGCGGTTAACACTGAAGCTTTCTTT.

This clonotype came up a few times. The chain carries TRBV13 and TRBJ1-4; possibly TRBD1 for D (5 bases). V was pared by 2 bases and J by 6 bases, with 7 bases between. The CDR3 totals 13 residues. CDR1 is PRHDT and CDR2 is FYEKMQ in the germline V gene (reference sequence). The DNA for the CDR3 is TGTGCCAGCAGCTTACGAGGGGATGAAAAACTGTTTTTT. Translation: CASSLRGDEKLFF. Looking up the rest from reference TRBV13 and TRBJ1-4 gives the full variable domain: AAGVIQSPRHLIKEKRETATLKCYPIPRHDTVYWYQQGPGQDPQFLISFYEKMQSDKGSIPDRFSAQQFSDYHSELNMSSLELGDSALYFCASSLRGDEKLFFGSGTQLSVL.

The CDR3 coding sequence is TGTGCCAGCAGCCAGGGACTAGAGGCAGATACGCAGTATTTT. Its protein is CASSQGLEADTQYF. This sequence joins TRBV13 and TRBJ2-3; 8 nucleotides line up with TRBD2. The CDR3 extends over 14 amino acids. J was trimmed by 4 bases and V by 5 bases; bases with no gene match: 5. Germline values: CDR1 PRHDT, CDR2 FYEKMQ (reference sequence).

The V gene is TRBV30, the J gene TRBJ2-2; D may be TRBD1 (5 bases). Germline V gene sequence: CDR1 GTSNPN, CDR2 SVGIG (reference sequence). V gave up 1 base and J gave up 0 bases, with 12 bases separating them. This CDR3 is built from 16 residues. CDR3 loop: CAWSDTRTTNTGELFF. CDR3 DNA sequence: TGTGCCTGGAGTGACACTCGGACAACGAACACCGGGGAGCTGTTTTTT.

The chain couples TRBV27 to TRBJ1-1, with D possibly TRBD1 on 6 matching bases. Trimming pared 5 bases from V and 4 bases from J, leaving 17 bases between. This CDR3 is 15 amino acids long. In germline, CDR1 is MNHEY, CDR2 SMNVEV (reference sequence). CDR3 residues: CASSETDRLGTEAFF. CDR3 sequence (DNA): TGTGCCAGCAGTGAAACCGACAGGTTGGGCACTGAAGCTTTCTTT.

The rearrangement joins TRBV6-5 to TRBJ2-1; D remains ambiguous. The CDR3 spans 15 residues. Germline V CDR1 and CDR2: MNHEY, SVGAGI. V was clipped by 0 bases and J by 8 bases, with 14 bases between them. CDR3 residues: CASSYSMGIGYEQFF. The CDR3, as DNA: TGTGCCAGCAGTTACTCGATGGGGATTGGCTATGAGCAGTTCTTC.

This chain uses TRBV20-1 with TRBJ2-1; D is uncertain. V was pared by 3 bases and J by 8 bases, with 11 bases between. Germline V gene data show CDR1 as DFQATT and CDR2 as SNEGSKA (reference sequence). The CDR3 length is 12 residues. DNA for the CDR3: TGCAGTGCTAGTTTGAGCACCGATGAGCAGTTCTTC. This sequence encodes CSASLSTDEQFF.

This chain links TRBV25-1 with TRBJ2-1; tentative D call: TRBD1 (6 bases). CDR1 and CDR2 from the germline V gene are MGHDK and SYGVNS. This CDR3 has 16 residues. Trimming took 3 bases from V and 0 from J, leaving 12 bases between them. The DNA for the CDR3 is TGTGCCAGCAGTGAGCAACAGGGTTTCTCCTACAATGAGCAGTTCTTC. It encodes CASSEQQGFSYNEQFF.

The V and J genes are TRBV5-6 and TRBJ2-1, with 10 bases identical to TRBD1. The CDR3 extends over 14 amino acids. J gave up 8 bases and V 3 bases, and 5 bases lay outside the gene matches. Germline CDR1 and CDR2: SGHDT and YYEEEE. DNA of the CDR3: TGTGCCAGCAGCTGGGGGACAGGGGCCTATGAGCAGTTCTTC. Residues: CASSWGTGAYEQFF.

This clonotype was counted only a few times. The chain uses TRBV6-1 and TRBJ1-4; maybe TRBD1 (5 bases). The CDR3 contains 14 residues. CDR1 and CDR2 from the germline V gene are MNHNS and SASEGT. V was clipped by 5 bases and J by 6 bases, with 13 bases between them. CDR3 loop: CASSPGLVDEKLFF. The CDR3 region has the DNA TGTGCCAGCAGTCCGGGACTGGTGGATGAAAAACTGTTTTTT.

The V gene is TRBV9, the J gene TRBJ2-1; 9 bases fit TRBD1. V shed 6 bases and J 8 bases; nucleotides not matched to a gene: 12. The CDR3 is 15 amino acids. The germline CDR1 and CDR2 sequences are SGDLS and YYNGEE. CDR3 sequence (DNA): TGTGCCAGCACCCCGGACAGGGGCCCCTGGCATGAGCAGTTCTTC. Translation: CASTPDRGPWHEQFF.

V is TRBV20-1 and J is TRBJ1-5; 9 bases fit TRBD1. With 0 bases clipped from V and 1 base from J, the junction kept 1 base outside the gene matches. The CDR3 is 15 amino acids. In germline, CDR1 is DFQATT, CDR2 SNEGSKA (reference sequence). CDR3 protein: CSARDDRGSNQPQHF. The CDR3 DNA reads TGCAGTGCTAGAGACGACAGGGGGAGCAATCAGCCCCAGCATTTT.

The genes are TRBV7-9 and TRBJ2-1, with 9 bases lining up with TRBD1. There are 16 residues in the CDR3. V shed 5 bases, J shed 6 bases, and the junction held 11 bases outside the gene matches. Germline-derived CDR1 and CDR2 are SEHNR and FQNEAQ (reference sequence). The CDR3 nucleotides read TGTGCCAGCAGCATTACAGGGGGCATCCATCTCAATGAGCAGTTCTTC. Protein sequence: CASSITGGIHLNEQFF.